This paragraph covers one T cell receptor beta chain sequence. In its sample, this clone was seen once. It lacks a known antigen. It has no much larger one-base neighbor in the sample; base qualities were not kept. From the germline V gene, CDR1 is MRHNA and CDR2 is SNTAGT. Inclusive of the bounding cysteine and phenylalanine, the CDR3 is 14 residues long. The only DNA kept is the CDR3, 42 bases in frame from the first base. V gives up 5 bases and J gives up 0 bases, and the segment between their germline ends measures 9 bases. TCRbeta CDR3 regions were amplified from genomic DNA by means of the immunoSEQ Assay, a bias-controlled multiplex PCR. The paper's processing steps were these. Within the assay, amplification of reference gene primers was used to estimate how many nucleated cells each sample contained. To quantify the absolute abundance of each unique TCRbeta CDR3 rearrangement, sequence reads were collapsed and filtered. For each sample, productive Simpson clonality was calculated as the square root of Simpson's diversity index over productive rearrangements. In its TCRdb copy, this immuneACCESS table keeps in-frame sequences only and misses some clones. Where compared with another copy, unresolved V genes explain less than half of these, and the others have no known cause. V, J and clone size reflect that table, while D and trimming were determined from the DNA. This sample is represented by fewer than 25,000 clones; around 90% of them were singletons. The leading ten clones occupy 2.5% to 3.5% of the sample.

This sample was taken from a study of blood T cell repertoires in COVID-19 (dated by TCRdb to 2018 to 2020). In terms of the full investigation: Collaborator samples came from the United States, Italy and Spain and covered acute and convalescent phases of COVID-19. The dataset comprised deeply sampled blood TCRbeta repertoires from subjects exposed to, actively infected with, or recovered from COVID-19. The samples were drawn from two sources: the first 160 participants of the ongoing ImmuneRACE study, and 1,200 or so subjects contributed by 6 global collaborators. The repertoires were made available in a free public database intended to serve as a resource for research on the immune response to SARS-CoV-2. Sample metadata almost always included a de-identified subject ID, COVID-19 status, age in years and sex. Where available, HLA class I and class II types were taken from metadata supplied by the sample provider and were not determined by assay-based typing. The material from the prospective study consisted of cDNA or gDNA derived from T cells, B-cell-depleted T cells, or PBMCs. Overall results and qualifications from the work: The quantity of clinical and demographic metadata differed by source and by participant and was supplied without curation.

The collaborating institutions used their own protocols to collect whole blood in K2EDTA tubes. For TCRbeta analysis, collaborator samples were shipped as frozen whole blood, as isolated PBMCs, or as DNA extracted from either sample type. The chain joins TRBV6-4 to TRBJ2-3, and the D gene may be TRBD1, 5 bases matching. Material: peripheral blood. This sequence originates from a woman in her seventies with active COVID-19. Here the CDR3 is given as CASSWTPSTDTQYF. The DNA reads as follows: TGTGCCAGCAGTTGGACACCGAGCACAGATACGCAGTATTTT.